These 12 T cell receptor beta chains came from one sample sequenced in a study of cytomegalovirus exposure and HLA in healthy donors. 60 Vbeta and 13 Jbeta primers were used in PCR. Libraries were prepared by immunoSEQ multiplex PCR; TCRdb keeps only in-frame clonotypes and omits some of them. The table has about 160,000 clones, around 76% seen once. The source material was PBMCs. The receptors stem from a man aged 35 to 55 in good health and CMV-seropositive.

This clone turned up a few times. This chain joins TRBV25-1 and TRBJ1-3; D is unresolved. CDR3 length: 13 amino acids. Per germline, CDR1 MGHDK and CDR2 SYGVNS. V was pared by 5 bases and J by 0 bases, with 5 bases between. CDR3 amino acids: CASSTNSGNTIYF. CDR3 nucleotide sequence: TGTGCCAGCAGTACAAACTCTGGAAACACCATATATTTT. Full variable domain (rest looked up from reference TRBV25-1 and TRBJ1-3): EADIYQTPRYLVIGTGKKITLECSQTMGHDKMYWYQQDPGMELHLIHYSYGVNSTEKGDLSSESTVSRIRTEHFPLTLESARPSHTSQYLCASSTNSGNTIYFGEGSWLTVV.

This chain links TRBV10-3 with TRBJ2-2; TRBD1 might be the D (5 bases). The ends were cut back, 11 bases at V and 0 bases at J, with 10 bases in the middle. Per the germline V gene, CDR1 is ENHRY and CDR2 is SYGVKD. This CDR3 spans 13 amino acids. The CDR3 sequence is CAAQGSNTGELFF. The CDR3, as DNA: TGTGCCGCTCAGGGATCGAACACCGGGGAGCTGTTTTTT.

This clone was seen a few times. CDR3 in amino acids: CASSDQQGGEQYF. The CDR3 DNA is TGTGCCAGCAGTGACCAACAGGGGGGCGAGCAGTACTTC. V gene TRBV6-4 combines with J gene TRBJ2-7, with 8 bases fitting TRBD1. The CDR3 is 13 amino acids. V dropped 2 bases and J dropped 6; count of bases not matched to a gene: 3. Germline V gives CDR1 MRHNA, CDR2 SNTAGT.

This sequence joins TRBV29-1 and TRBJ1-1; tentative D call: TRBD1 (5 bases). V was clipped by 4 bases and J by 1 base, with 10 bases between them. This CDR3 spans 13 amino acids. Germline-derived CDR1 and CDR2 are SQVTM and ANQGSEA. The CDR3 loop is CSVGGGRNTEAFF. The CDR3 DNA sequence: TGCAGCGTTGGGGGGGGACGGAACACTGAAGCTTTCTTT.

The chain combines TRBV10-3 with TRBJ2-1; 11 positions match TRBD1. The trim removed 11 bases at V and 5 bases at J, leaving 5 bases unmatched. The CDR3 consists of 13 residues. Germline V gene data show CDR1 as ENHRY and CDR2 as SYGVKD. CDR3 loop: CASWDRGDNEQFF. CDR3 bases: TGTGCCTCTTGGGACAGGGGGGACAATGAGCAGTTCTTC.

This sequence joins TRBV5-1 and TRBJ1-1, with 7 bases lining up with TRBD1. This CDR3 spans 14 amino acids. The J segment lost 7 bases and the V segment lost 2 bases, leaving 8 bases of the junction unmatched. Per the germline V gene, CDR1 is SGHRS and CDR2 is YFSETQ. CDR3 sequence reads: CASSFTTGLIEAFF. CDR3 DNA: TGCGCCAGCAGCTTCACGACAGGGCTTATTGAAGCTTTCTTT. Drawing the rest from reference TRBV5-1 and TRBJ1-1, the complete variable domain is KAGVTQTPRYLIKTRGQQVTLSCSPISGHRSVSWYQQTPGQGLQFLFEYFSETQRNKGNFPGRFSGRQFSNSRSEMNVSTLELGDSALYLCASSFTTGLIEAFFGQGTRLTVV.

The chain employs TRBV7-9 and TRBJ2-7, with D maybe TRBD2 (5 bases). Trimming stripped 1 base from V and 5 bases from J, with 18 bases between. The CDR3 extends over 16 amino acids. In germline, CDR1 is SEHNR, CDR2 FQNEAQ (reference sequence). CDR3 sequence: CASSLVGPATGNEQYF. CDR3 bases: TGTGCCAGCAGCTTAGTCGGTCCGGCAACGGGGAACGAGCAGTACTTC.

The genes are TRBV5-1 and TRBJ2-7; 7 nucleotides line up with TRBD1. Germline V gives CDR1 SGHRS, CDR2 YFSETQ. The CDR3 has 14 residues. Losses at the gene ends were 0 bases for V and 8 bases for J; bases not matched to a gene: 8. This CDR3 is CASSLETLQGQQYF. DNA for the CDR3: TGCGCCAGCAGCTTGGAGACGTTACAGGGGCAGCAGTACTTC.

J is TRBJ2-3 and V is TRBV19; 9 bases are shared with TRBD1. Trimming removed 1 base from V and 2 bases from J; junction bases left unmatched: 4. Per germline, CDR1 LNHDA and CDR2 SQIVND (reference sequence). This CDR3 region has 16 residues. This CDR3 reads CASSIGTGVNTDTQYF. Here the CDR3 DNA reads TGTGCCAGTAGTATAGGGACAGGGGTAAACACAGATACGCAGTATTTT.

This clone was seen only a few times. The V call is TRBV5-6, the J call TRBJ2-2, with D tentatively TRBD2 (6 bases). CDR3 length: 17 amino acids. Germline-derived CDR1 and CDR2 are SGHDT and YYEEEE. Trimming stripped 3 bases from V and 4 bases from J, with 19 bases between. The CDR3 DNA follows: TGTGCCAGCAGCTGGGGGACTGCCGGGACCGGCACCGGGGAGCTGTTTTTT. It codes for CASSWGTAGTGTGELFF.

The CDR3: CASSPYTGELFF. The CDR3 bases are TGTGCCAGCAGTCCCTACACCGGGGAGCTGTTTTTT. This chain connects TRBV6-6 to TRBJ2-2; D uncertain. Trimming removed 5 bases at V and 3 bases at J, with 4 bases between. Per germline, CDR1 MNHNY and CDR2 SVGAGI (reference sequence). The CDR3 extends over 12 amino acids.

This clone was observed a few times. This rearrangement joins TRBV29-1 to TRBJ2-5, with D maybe TRBD2 (6 bases). The tail of the sequence fits TRBJ2-7 better, so the J call may be wrong. CDR1 and CDR2 (germline): SQVTM, ANQGSEA. The CDR3 consists of 13 residues. CDR3 DNA sequence: TGCAGCGTTGGAGGAGGGCTCTCCTACGAGCAGTACTTC. Residues: CSVGGGLSYEQYF.